This T cell receptor (beta chain) was found in a study of cytomegalovirus exposure and HLA in healthy donors. Notes on the study in general: Among donors in an Asian-associated ancestry cluster, a later analysis reportedly found fewer N-insertions than the approximately 700-donor mean. Previous analysis showed most TCR beta V segments were productive about 90% or about 30% of the time.

Points on this clone: The antigen remains undetermined.

60 Vbeta and 13 Jbeta primers were used in PCR. This table comes from immunoSEQ multiplex PCR, and its TCRdb copy is limited to in-frame clones, with some not included. The sample has around 170,000 clones, about 72% seen once; the top ten hold approximately 1.6%. Nominally healthy donors were sampled, though unrecorded immune exposures were likely. Germline V gives CDR1 MNHNS, CDR2 SASEGT. CDR3 length equals 13 residues. Trimming cost V 5 bases and J 0 bases, with 6 bases left between them. The chain carries TRBV6-1 and TRBJ2-3; the D is unclear. The sequence was collected from a girl aged 10 to 17 in good health and CMV-seronegative. The specimen was PBMCs. The CDR3 DNA reads as TGTGCCAGCAGTTCCCCAAGCACAGATACGCAGTATTTT. This sequence encodes CASSSPSTDTQYF.